The rows below give T cell receptor beta chains drawn from one sample of a study of shared clonotypes between healthy human individuals. Profiling relied on immunoSEQ multiplex PCR, and the TCRdb table lists in-frame clones only, not all of them. The sample carries hundreds of thousands of clones, over 75% recorded once. The sample consisted of memory CD8+ T cells sorted from blood. These receptors all come from a man between 18 and 29 years old in good health. Both conserved end residues are part of each CDR3. Size is omitted from some rows. Given values are once, few, many or a class for expanded clones.

v_gene: TRBV6-6
abundance: -
j_gene: TRBJ2-5
CDR3aa: CVSSYWRLDSEETQYF

v_gene: TRBV4-1
abundance: -
j_gene: TRBJ1-1
CDR3aa: CASSPGQGTMNTEAFF

v_gene: TRBV9
abundance: -
j_gene: TRBJ2-1
CDR3aa: CASSFSGVSSYNEQFF

v_gene: TRBV11-2
abundance: -
j_gene: TRBJ2-7
CDR3aa: CASSLLAGEIYEQYF

v_gene: TRBV2
abundance: -
j_gene: TRBJ2-7
CDR3aa: CASSEVVRRGATYYEQYF

v_gene: TRBV7-9
abundance: -
j_gene: TRBJ1-1
CDR3aa: CASSLAEAFF

v_gene: TRBV6-5
abundance: -
j_gene: TRBJ2-1
CDR3aa: CASTTPGLSNEQFF

v_gene: TRBV27
abundance: -
j_gene: TRBJ2-7
CDR3aa: CASSPYRGRTYEQYF

v_gene: TRBV29-1
abundance: once
j_gene: TRBJ2-1
CDR3aa: CSVLGVNEQFF

v_gene: TRBV28
abundance: -
j_gene: TRBJ2-1
CDR3aa: CASSFPTSGGSYEQFF

v_gene: TRBV10-2
abundance: -
j_gene: TRBJ2-7
CDR3aa: CASSRAGLAVNGPSYEQYF

v_gene: TRBV2
abundance: -
j_gene: TRBJ1-2
CDR3aa: CASIRTGTSYGYTF

v_gene: TRBV5-6
abundance: once
j_gene: TRBJ2-7
CDR3aa: CASSLAALAGGSYEQYF

v_gene: TRBV10-3
abundance: -
j_gene: TRBJ2-1
CDR3aa: CAIAIAGGVNEQFF

v_gene: TRBV5-1
abundance: -
j_gene: TRBJ2-7
CDR3aa: CASSSTRTSGRYEQYF

v_gene: TRBV20-1
abundance: -
j_gene: TRBJ2-7
CDR3aa: CSAREGYEQYF

v_gene: TRBV4-1
abundance: -
j_gene: TRBJ2-7
CDR3aa: CASSQYDGTYEQYF

v_gene: TRBV2
abundance: -
j_gene: TRBJ2-1
CDR3aa: CASSVTEGLNEQFF

v_gene: TRBV10-2
abundance: -
j_gene: TRBJ1-2
CDR3aa: CASSEGVGYGYTF

v_gene: TRBV19
abundance: -
j_gene: TRBJ1-1
CDR3aa: CASSMGQYTEAFF

v_gene: TRBV7-9
abundance: -
j_gene: TRBJ1-1
CDR3aa: CASSLVSQGDTEAFF

v_gene: TRBV7-9
abundance: -
j_gene: TRBJ2-7
CDR3aa: CASSPPGGGYEQYF

v_gene: TRBV27
abundance: -
j_gene: TRBJ1-2
CDR3aa: CASSPTGIAGYTF

v_gene: TRBV5-1
abundance: -
j_gene: TRBJ2-5
CDR3aa: CARHLRPELSTGSLRETQYF

v_gene: TRBV11-2
abundance: -
j_gene: TRBJ1-6
CDR3aa: CASSPGQGVWNSPLHF

v_gene: TRBV9
abundance: -
j_gene: TRBJ2-5
CDR3aa: CASSVQIGFGETQYF

v_gene: TRBV11-2
abundance: -
j_gene: TRBJ2-1
CDR3aa: CASSLDPELAGGFNEQFF

v_gene: TRBV4-1
abundance: -
j_gene: TRBJ2-7
CDR3aa: CASSQVAAGGLEQYF

v_gene: TRBV28
abundance: -
j_gene: TRBJ2-5
CDR3aa: CASSFLLGSEETQYF

v_gene: TRBV5-6
abundance: -
j_gene: TRBJ1-5
CDR3aa: CASSLAGQGQDQPQHF

v_gene: TRBV4-1
abundance: -
j_gene: TRBJ2-7
CDR3aa: CASSPTGAGSYEQYF